The 16 T cell receptor beta chains below were found in one sample sequenced in a study of blood T cell repertoires in COVID-19. Profiled with immunoSEQ multiplex PCR; TCRdb holds only in-frame clones, not every one. The repertoire consists of hundreds of thousands of clones, with around 85% occurring once and the leading ten covering 0.65% to 0.85%. Material: peripheral blood. All receptors derive from a man aged 40-55 years with acute or convalescent COVID-19.

The V gene is TRBV2, the J gene TRBJ1-5; 12 nucleotides match TRBD1. The CDR3 sequence is 14 residues long. Germline-derived CDR1 and CDR2 are SNHLY and FYNNEI. Trimming at V came to 10 bases and at J to 6 bases, leaving 7 bases not matched to a gene. This CDR3 is CATQGTGGFQPQHF. CDR3 coding DNA: TGTGCCACCCAAGGGACAGGGGGCTTTCAGCCCCAGCATTTT.

This chain uses TRBV6-5 with TRBJ2-7; TRBD2 matches at 7 bases. This CDR3 has 15 amino acids. The V and J ends lost 5 bases and 7 bases, in that order; junction bases with no gene match: 14. The germline CDR1 and CDR2 sequences are MNHEY and SVGAGI. The CDR3 DNA reads TGTGCCAGCAGTCCCGGCGGGAGACGTCCGGAGGAGCAGTACTTC. Amino acid sequence: CASSPGGRRPEEQYF.

The chain joins TRBV11-2 to TRBJ1-5; no clear D. The ends were cut back, 4 bases at V and 4 bases at J, with 8 bases in the middle. CDR1 is SGHAT and CDR2 is FQNNGV in the germline V gene. CDR3 size: 13 residues. The CDR3 loop reads CASSSSRNQPQHF. CDR3 bases: TGTGCCAGCAGCTCCTCCCGTAATCAGCCCCAGCATTTT.

This chain uses TRBV5-1 with TRBJ1-3; D gene uncertain. This CDR3 region has 16 residues. Germline CDR1 reads SGHRS; CDR2 reads YFSETQ. Trimming stripped 1 base from V and 2 bases from J, with 13 bases between. The CDR3 reads CASSLFTGDAGNTIYF. The DNA of the CDR3 is TGCGCCAGCAGCTTGTTTACGGGTGACGCTGGAAACACCATATATTTT.

The rearrangement links TRBV18 to TRBJ1-1; TRBD1 matches 7 bases. The CDR3 is made up of 15 amino acids. Germline V gene sequence: CDR1 KGHSH, CDR2 LQKENI. V lost 5 bases to trimming and J lost 4 bases; unmatched junction nucleotides: 10. DNA of the CDR3: TGTGCCAGCTCAGTCTCGACAGGGATCGGCACTGAAGCTTTCTTT. Translating gives CASSVSTGIGTEAFF.

The J gene is TRBJ2-7, the V gene TRBV11-2; no clear D gene. The germline V gene has CDR1 SGHAT and CDR2 FQNNGV. The CDR3 extends over 14 amino acids. Trimming stripped 1 base from V and 1 base from J, with 8 bases between. The CDR3 sequence is CASSLVARSYEQYF. CDR3 DNA sequence: TGTGCCAGCAGCTTAGTAGCCAGATCCTACGAGCAGTACTTC. Using reference TRBV11-2 and TRBJ2-7 for the parts outside the CDR3, the full variable domain is EAGVAQSPRYKIIEKRQSVAFWCNPISGHATLYWYQQILGQGPKLLIQFQNNGVVDDSQLPKDRFSAERLKGVDSTLKIQPAKLEDSAVYLCASSLVARSYEQYFGPGTRLTVT.

The genes are TRBV21-1 and TRBJ2-7; the table gives TRBD1 as D, unverified against the DNA. TRBV21-1 is noted as a pseudogene. This CDR3 has 16 amino acids. The CDR3 sequence is CASSNGQGEPSYEQYF. CDR3 DNA sequence: TGTGCCAGCAGCAACGGACAGGGGGAACCCTCCTACGAGCAGTACTTC.

This clone has only a few counts. One base away lies a much larger clone, so this may be a sequencing read error. Distinct nucleotide sequences in the sample also encode this CDR3. The chain combines TRBV13 with TRBJ1-1; weak D call: TRBD1 (6 bases). This CDR3 is built from 12 residues. Germline V gene data show CDR1 as PRHDT and CDR2 as FYEKMQ (reference sequence). The CDR3 DNA is TGCGCCAGCGAGGGGGGGGACACTGAAGCTTTCTTT. It is translated as CASEGGDTEAFF.

The V gene is TRBV25-1, the J gene TRBJ1-2, with TRBD1 as a possible D gene (5 bases). Germline V gene data show CDR1 as MGHDK and CDR2 as SYGVNS. V was clipped by 3 bases and J by 2 bases, with 7 bases between them. The CDR3 extends over 13 amino acids. The DNA of the CDR3 is TGTGCCAGCAGTGACAGGGTGAACTATGGCTACACCTTC. It translates to CASSDRVNYGYTF.

This clone was counted a single time. CDR3 loop: CASSLGQGVVLYGYTF. The CDR3 coding sequence is TGTGCCAGCAGCTTGGGACAGGGGGTCGTGCTCTATGGCTACACCTTC. This chain joins TRBV5-6 and TRBJ1-2, with 9 bases identical to TRBD1. The CDR3 spans 16 residues. With V trimmed by 0 bases and J by 4 bases, 7 bases remained unmatched. From germline, CDR1 is SGHDT and CDR2 YYEEEE. The whole variable domain, remainder taken from reference TRBV5-6 and TRBJ1-2, is DAGVTQSPTHLIKTRGQQVTLRCSPKSGHDTVSWYQQALGQGPQFIFQYYEEEERQRGNFPDRFSGHQFPNYSSELNVNALLLGDSALYLCASSLGQGVVLYGYTFGSGTRLTVV.

The rearrangement joins TRBV5-1 to TRBJ2-5; tentatively, D is TRBD1 (5 bases). Looked up from germline, CDR1 is SGHRS and CDR2 is YFSETQ. Deletions cut 2 bases from V and 0 bases from J, with 11 bases between. This CDR3 comprises 15 residues. The CDR3 DNA follows: TGCGCCAGCAGCTTAGGAGACAGATACCAAGAGACCCAGTACTTC. It encodes CASSLGDRYQETQYF.

The gene calls are TRBV2 and TRBJ1-6; the D gene is possibly TRBD1 (5 bases). The CDR3 consists of 14 residues. Deletions cut 4 bases from V and 7 bases from J, with 11 bases between. In germline, CDR1 is SNHLY, CDR2 FYNNEI. The CDR3 DNA reads as TGTGCCAGCAGTGGGGACTGGGGGAATTCACCCCTCCACTTT. Translating it yields CASSGDWGNSPLHF.

The chain couples TRBV6-5 to TRBJ1-5; 8 positions match TRBD1. The CDR3 extends over 15 amino acids. Germline V CDR1 and CDR2: MNHEY, SVGAGI. V was pared by 6 bases and J by 8 bases, with 12 bases of the junction left unmatched. The CDR3 region has the DNA TGTGCCAGCAGACCCGGACAGGGAAAATATAAGCCCCAGCATTTT. Amino acids: CASRPGQGKYKPQHF.

The chain links TRBV29-1 to TRBJ1-3; possibly TRBD1 for D (6 bases). Germline V gene data show CDR1 as SQVTM and CDR2 as ANQGSEA. The CDR3 is 13 residues long. The V end lost 5 bases, the J end lost 4 bases, and 12 bases lay between the germline ends. The CDR3 loop is CSVPAGVGNTIYF. DNA of the CDR3: TGCAGCGTTCCTGCAGGGGTGGGAAACACCATATATTTT.

Concerning this clone itself: The same CDR3 can be traced to other DNA sequences in this sample. V and J are TRBV30 and TRBJ1-2, with a possible D match to TRBD1 (5 bases). This CDR3 is built from 12 residues. Germline V gene data show CDR1 as GTSNPN and CDR2 as SVGIG (reference sequence). Trimming cost V 3 bases and J 2 bases, with 7 bases left between them. This CDR3 reads CAWSQGNYGYTF. The CDR3 nucleotides are TGTGCCTGGAGCCAGGGAAACTATGGCTACACCTTC.

The count of this clone is one. The chain uses TRBV30 and TRBJ2-1, with D possibly being TRBD2 (5 bases). Germline V CDR1 and CDR2: GTSNPN, SVGIG (reference sequence). This CDR3 spans 15 amino acids. V was trimmed by 2 bases and J by 6 bases, leaving 17 bases between them. The CDR3 sequence: CAWSLLGRAGNEQFF. The CDR3 DNA reads TGTGCCTGGAGTCTCCTAGGGCGGGCGGGCAATGAGCAGTTCTTC.